A selection of T cell receptor beta chains follows, all from one sample in a study of OX40 agonist ivuxolimab in advanced cancers. The protocol was immunoSEQ multiplex PCR, while the TCRdb copy is restricted to in-frame clones and leaves out a portion. This sample has 84,000 or so clones, with 80% to 95% found just once. The sequencing here drew on CD4+ or CD8+ T cells sorted from blood, taken in a trial of the OX40 agonist ivuxolimab. The source of these receptors is an adult with an advanced solid tumor such as melanoma, head and neck, liver or kidney cancer. Each CDR3 is given with its conserved first and last residue. The D gene is left open where the match is weak. Not every row has a clone size; where given, it reads once, few, many or a size class.

TRBV9	-	TRBJ1-1	few	TGTGCCAGCAGCCCGTCCGGGGGCCTGAACACTGAAGCTTTCTTT	CASSPSGGLNTEAFF
TRBV5-1	TRBD2	TRBJ2-3	-	TGCGCCAGCAGCGTTTCGCGGGGGGATACGCAGTATTTT	CASSVSRGDTQYF
TRBV27	TRBD1	TRBJ2-3	once	TGTGCCAGCAGCCCGGGGACAGGGGACACAGATACGCAGTATTTT	CASSPGTGDTDTQYF
TRBV7-9	TRBD2	TRBJ2-3	-	TGTGCCAGCAGCTTAGGGAGAGCGGGGGGCGCCACAGATACGCAGTATTTT	CASSLGRAGGATDTQYF
TRBV28	-	TRBJ1-2	-	TGTGCCAGCAGCCCTGCGGAAGCGGAGGGGCTCTATGGCTACACCTTC	CASSPAEAEGLYGYTF
TRBV28	-	TRBJ1-5	-	TGTGCCAGCAGTTTATTGGCAGGGGTTAATCAGCCCCAGCATTTT	CASSLLAGVNQPQHF
TRBV7-8	TRBD1	TRBJ1-3	-	TGTGCCAGCAGCTTGTACCGACAGGGAGGAAACACCATATATTTT	CASSLYRQGGNTIYF
TRBV19	-	TRBJ2-5	-	TGTGCCAGTAGTAAAGTCAGCCAAGAGACCCAGTACTTC	CASSKVSQETQYF
TRBV7-6	TRBD1	TRBJ1-4	-	TGTGCCAGCAGCCCTAGGACACAGGGGAATGAAAAACTGTTTTTT	CASSPRTQGNEKLFF
TRBV7-9	-	TRBJ2-7	once	TGTGCCAGCAGCTCTGCGATTCCCGGAGGTTACGAGCAGTACTTC	CASSSAIPGGYEQYF
TRBV5-1	-	TRBJ2-2	once	TGCGCCAGCAGCTTGGCAGGGGTAGGGGACACCGGGGAGCTGTTTTTT	CASSLAGVGDTGELFF
TRBV12-5	TRBD1	TRBJ1-1	-	TGTGCTAGTGGTCTTTCACAGGGGCAAGCTTTCTTT	CASGLSQGQAFF
TRBV7-3	-	TRBJ2-7	-	TGTGCCAGCAGCTTAGATCCGGCTTCTTACGAGCAGTACTTC	CASSLDPASYEQYF
TRBV18	-	TRBJ1-1	-	TGTGCCAGCTCGCCGACAGCCGCCACTGAAGCTTTCTTT	CASSPTAATEAFF
TRBV12-5	-	TRBJ2-3	-	TGTGCTAGTGGTTTGGTAGGAGGGACGTTCACAGATACGCAGTATTTT	CASGLVGGTFTDTQYF
TRBV11-2	TRBD2	TRBJ2-7	-	TGTGCCAGCAGCTCTACTAGCGGAGACTACGAGCAGTACTTC	CASSSTSGDYEQYF
TRBV29-1	-	TRBJ2-1	-	TGCAGCGTTAGTCAGGCAGGGTATGGTGAGCAGTTCTTC	CSVSQAGYGEQFF
TRBV5-1	TRBD2	TRBJ2-1	-	TGCGCCAGCAGCTTGGGGCTAGCGGGGCCCTACAATGAGCAGTTCTTC	CASSLGLAGPYNEQFF
TRBV7-3	TRBD1	TRBJ2-3	-	TGTGCCAGCGGGACAGGAGACACAGATACGCAGTATTTT	CASGTGDTDTQYF
TRBV28	-	TRBJ1-1	-	TGTGCCAGCACGAACCCGGGCAGCATGAACACTGAAGCTTTCTTT	CASTNPGSMNTEAFF
TRBV5-4	-	TRBJ2-7	-	TGTGCCAGCAGCTTGGGACCACAGGGTACCGACGAGCAGTACTTC	CASSLGPQGTDEQYF
TRBV19	TRBD1	TRBJ1-2	-	TGTGCCAGTACCCCCCAGGGGACAGGCTATGGCTACACCTTC	CASTPQGTGYGYTF
TRBV2	TRBD2	TRBJ2-5	-	TGTGCCAGCAGTAGAATCTTTAGCGGGGGTCAAGAGACCCAGTACTTC	CASSRIFSGGQETQYF
TRBV10-1	TRBD1	TRBJ2-7	-	TGCGCCAGCAGGAGGGCAGGGGGCGACGAGCAGTACTTC	CASRRAGGDEQYF
TRBV6-5	TRBD1	TRBJ2-7	-	TGTGCCAGCAGTTATGGACAGGGTGGGATATACGAGCAGTACTTC	CASSYGQGGIYEQYF
TRBV2	-	TRBJ2-5	-	TGTGCCAGCAGTGACAGGAGGCAAGAGACCCAGTACTTC	CASSDRRQETQYF
TRBV28	TRBD1	TRBJ2-7	-	TGTGCCAGCAGTTTATCCGGGACAGGGAAGGGCTACGAGCAGTACTTC	CASSLSGTGKGYEQYF
TRBV19	TRBD1	TRBJ2-3	-	TGTGCCCTCCGGGACAGGGACACAGATACGCAGTATTTT	CALRDRDTDTQYF
TRBV5-1	-	TRBJ2-5	-	TGCGCCAGCAGCTTCTCTGGAGGGGAGACCCAGTACTTC	CASSFSGGETQYF
TRBV12-5	TRBD2	TRBJ2-1	-	TGTGCTAGTGGTTTTACTAGCGGGGCGGGGGAGCAGTTCTTC	CASGFTSGAGEQFF
TRBV6-5	-	TRBJ2-7	-	TGTGCCAGCAGTTACTTTCGGGACACCTACGAGCAGTACTTC	CASSYFRDTYEQYF
TRBV5-1	-	TRBJ2-3	once	TGCGCCCGAACCACAGATACGCAGTATTTT	CARTTDTQYF
TRBV4-1	-	TRBJ2-7	few	TGCGCCAGCAGCCAAGCAGCGACGGGAGCCTCCTACGAGCAGTACTTC	CASSQAATGASYEQYF
TRBV11-2	-	TRBJ2-5	-	TGTGCCAGCAGCTTAGGCCAACTAAAGACCCAGTACTTC	CASSLGQLKTQYF
TRBV18	TRBD1	TRBJ1-1	-	TGTGCCAGCTCCCCAGGACAGGGGAGGACTGAAGCTTTCTTT	CASSPGQGRTEAFF
TRBV10-3	-	TRBJ1-2	-	TGTGCCATTAGTTCAAGGGTCGACTATGGCTACACCTTC	CAISSRVDYGYTF
TRBV7-2	-	TRBJ2-3	-	TGTGCCAGCAGCTCCTCCCTCCTGCGACACCCCACAGATACGCAGTATTTT	CASSSSLLRHPTDTQYF
TRBV19	-	TRBJ2-3	-	TGTGCCAGTAGTATCGGGGGCGATGTAACGCAGTATTTT	CASSIGGDVTQYF
TRBV27	-	TRBJ2-7	-	TGTGCCAGCAGTTTATCTTCCCCGACGAGAGGGGAGCAGTACTTC	CASSLSSPTRGEQYF
TRBV4-3	TRBD1	TRBJ2-7	once	TGCGCCAGCAGCCAATACCGGGACAGCTCCTACGAGCAGTACTTC	CASSQYRDSSYEQYF
TRBV4-1	TRBD1	TRBJ2-7	few	TGCGCCAGCAGCCAAGGTCTCCGGGACAGGAACTACGAGCAGTACTTC	CASSQGLRDRNYEQYF
TRBV4-2	-	TRBJ2-3	-	TGTGCCAGCAGCCAAGATTCTAGCACAGATACGCAGTATTTT	CASSQDSSTDTQYF
TRBV7-4	TRBD1	TRBJ1-3	-	TGTGCCAGCAGCTTAGGCGTACAGGGGACCTACTCTGGAAACACCATATATTTT	CASSLGVQGTYSGNTIYF
TRBV21-1	-	TRBJ2-1	-	TGTGCCAGCAGCAAAGCAGGAGCTAGCGGGCGGTCTAGTGAGCAGTTCTTC	CASSKAGASGRSSEQFF
TRBV6-4	-	TRBJ2-3	-	TGTGCCAGCAGTTTCAGTTACAGGAGCACAGATACGCAGTATTTT	CASSFSYRSTDTQYF
TRBV7-8	TRBD1	TRBJ1-1	-	TGTGCCAGCAGCTTGGAGGGGGCACGCACTGAAGCTTTCTTT	CASSLEGARTEAFF
TRBV2	-	TRBJ2-7	few	TGTGCCAGCAGTGTGTCTGGGGCCTACGAGCAGTACTTC	CASSVSGAYEQYF
TRBV19	-	TRBJ1-5	few	TGTGCCAGTAGTATGAGTTGGGGACAGCCCCAGCATTTT	CASSMSWGQPQHF
TRBV20-1	-	TRBJ2-7	-	TGCAGTGCTAGTCGGGAATACGAGCAGTACTTC	CSASREYEQYF
TRBV5-6	-	TRBJ1-3	-	TGTGCCAGCAGCGTAACAGGGAGCTCTGGAAACACCATATATTTT	CASSVTGSSGNTIYF
TRBV19	-	TRBJ2-5	-	TGTGCCAGTAGTACGATCCTAGTGGAGACCCAGTACTTC	CASSTILVETQYF
TRBV28	-	TRBJ1-2	-	TGTGCCAGCAGTTTCCAGGGGCGGGATGGCTACACCTTC	CASSFQGRDGYTF
TRBV19	-	TRBJ2-3	-	TGTGCCAGTAGTATAGAGGTAGTACCAACAGATACGCAGTATTTT	CASSIEVVPTDTQYF
TRBV30	-	TRBJ2-7	-	TGTGCCTGGAGGCCTTCTAGCGACTACGAGCAGTACTTC	CAWRPSSDYEQYF
TRBV18	-	TRBJ1-2	few	TGTGCCAGCTCACCACGGGACGGCGGCTATGGCTACACCTTC	CASSPRDGGYGYTF
TRBV11-3	TRBD1	TRBJ1-1	-	TGTGCCAGCAGCTCAGGGGGCCGGGGGATGAACACTGAAGCTTTCTTT	CASSSGGRGMNTEAFF
TRBV6-1	-	TRBJ1-1	-	TGTGCCAGCAGTGGAAATCGAGGGAACACTGAAGCTTTCTTT	CASSGNRGNTEAFF
TRBV7-8	TRBD2	TRBJ2-7	-	TGTGCCAGCAGCTCCCGGACTAGCGCGAACTACGAGCAGTACTTC	CASSSRTSANYEQYF
TRBV27	-	TRBJ2-5	-	TGTGCCAGCAGAGACACTAGCCCCGAGACCCAGTACTTC	CASRDTSPETQYF
TRBV10-3	-	TRBJ2-3	-	TGTGCCATCAGTGAGCGTCAGGATGAGACAGATACGCAGTATTTT	CAISERQDETDTQYF